Listed here is a single TCR beta chain. The antigen remains undetermined. An equimolar mix of two oligonucleotides served as the beta constant-region primer for TRBC1 and TRBC2. An oligonucleotide with the SP2 primer and a 12-nucleotide UMI was ligated to the cDNA 3' end. Nested alpha and beta constant-region primers with the SP2 primer drove four PCR rounds on ligated cDNA. Each CDR3 protein gets one entry after TCRdb re-called the UMI-ligation and nested PCR reads with MiXCR. The profile covers 65,000 to 85,000 distinct CDR3 sequences, with roughly 13% appearing a single time and approximately 0.84% taken by the ten largest. This record belongs to a study of naive and memory T cell subsets. The V end lost 5 bases, the J end lost 4 bases, and 15 bases lay between the germline ends. CDR3 size: 15 residues. Per the germline V gene, CDR1 is MNHEY and CDR2 is SVGAGI. Notes on the study in general: Diversity fell and Gini index rose from naive through CM, EM, EMRA. A clonotype means one alpha or beta sequence, not an alpha/beta pair.

The chain is built from TRBV6-5 and TRBJ1-5; D remains ambiguous. The sequence was obtained from a human donor in good health. Sequencing input: central memory CD4+ T cells from blood. The CDR3 loop reads CASSPSVLWNQPQHF. The CDR3 bases are TGTGCCAGCAGTCCCAGCGTCCTTTGGAATCAGCCCCAGCATTTT.